A single sample gave rise to the 28 T cell receptor beta chains below, sequenced in a study of shared clonotypes between healthy human individuals. Repertoires were generated with immunoSEQ multiplex PCR, while TCRdb's copy carries only in-frame clones and drops some. The sample lists over a million clones, approximately 80% occurring once. The sample was memory CD4+ T cells from PBMCs. Subset denoted: CD45RA-negative fraction. These receptors were taken from a man between 18 and 35 years old in good health. Some clones in this sample may be carry-over from other donors' samples.

Details on this clone: Other nucleotide sequences in the sample specify the same CDR3. The rearrangement uses TRBV30 and TRBJ1-2; possibly TRBD1 for D (5 bases). Germline assignment: CDR1 GTSNPN and CDR2 SVGIG (reference sequence). Trimming removed 3 bases from V and 0 bases from J, with 5 bases in between. This CDR3 region has 12 residues. CDR3 in DNA: TGTGCCTGGAGGACAGCTAACTATGGCTACACCTTC. It translates to CAWRTANYGYTF.

V and J are TRBV7-9 and TRBJ2-7, with 7 bases fitting TRBD2. CDR1 is SEHNR, CDR2 FQNEAQ, per germline (reference sequence). Germline trimming cut 5 bases from V and 5 bases from J; bases unmatched to any gene: 15. This CDR3 has 16 residues. The CDR3: CASSLPGRESGDEQYF. In DNA, the CDR3 is TGTGCCAGCAGCCTTCCGGGGCGGGAGAGTGGGGACGAGCAGTACTTC.

A few counts support this clone. This chain uses TRBV6-1 with TRBJ1-2; TRBD1 is a possible D gene (6 bases). Germline V gene lookup returns CDR1 MNHNS and CDR2 SASEGT. Trimming left V 1 base short and J 2 bases short, with 14 bases between. CDR3 length equals 16 residues. The CDR3 region is CASSEGVWQGNYGYTF. The DNA of the CDR3 is TGTGCCAGCAGTGAAGGAGTGTGGCAGGGGAACTATGGCTACACCTTC.

V gene TRBV7-9 combines with J gene TRBJ2-5; 9 bases agree with TRBD1. Germline loops: CDR1 SEHNR, CDR2 FQNEAQ (reference sequence). The V gene end was trimmed by 3 bases and the J gene end by 7 bases; junction bases not matched to a gene: 3. CDR3 length: 13 amino acids. In DNA, the CDR3 is TGTGCCAGCAGCTTCCGGGACAGGGTGACCCAGTACTTC. Encoded protein: CASSFRDRVTQYF. The whole variable domain, filled in from reference TRBV7-9 and TRBJ2-5, reads DTGVSQNPRHKITKRGQNVTFRCDPISEHNRLYWYRQTLGQGPEFLTYFQNEAQLEKSRLLSDRFSAERPKGSFSTLEIQRTEQGDSAMYLCASSFRDRVTQYFGPGTRLLVL.

This rearrangement joins TRBV2 to TRBJ1-1; tentative D call: TRBD1 (6 bases). This CDR3 region has 13 residues. Germline V gene sequence: CDR1 SNHLY, CDR2 FYNNEI. Trimming stripped 3 bases from V and 7 bases from J, with 12 bases between. The CDR3 loop reads CASSDGGAIEAFF. Here the CDR3 DNA reads TGTGCCAGCAGTGATGGGGGGGCGATTGAAGCTTTCTTT.

This clone has a single count. The chain uses TRBV2 and TRBJ2-6; D not resolved. CDR3 size: 16 residues. V was shortened by 1 base and J by 0 bases, with 7 bases between the two germline ends. Germline CDR1 is SNHLY and CDR2 is FYNNEI. In nucleotides, the CDR3 is TGTGCCAGCAGTGAAGGCAGACTCTCTGGGGCCAACGTCCTGACTTTC. Protein: CASSEGRLSGANVLTF.

The gene calls are TRBV7-8 and TRBJ2-1; D unresolved. The CDR3 spans 14 residues. V lost 1 base and J lost 6, with 10 bases in between. Germline CDR1 and CDR2: SGHVS and FQNEAQ. The CDR3 sequence is CASSLVSSLNEQFF. CDR3 bases: TGTGCCAGCAGCTTAGTCTCCTCCCTCAATGAGCAGTTCTTC.

With regard to this clone: This CDR3 is also generated by other DNA sequences in the sample. The chain combines TRBV7-2 with TRBJ2-7; 10 bases match TRBD2. Germline CDR1 reads SGHTA; CDR2 reads FQGNSA. Trimming took 2 bases from V and 3 from J; bases not matched to a gene: 1. The CDR3 length is 14 residues. The CDR3 is CASSLRLAGYEQYF. DNA of the CDR3: TGTGCCAGCAGCTTACGACTAGCGGGCTACGAGCAGTACTTC.

This sequence joins TRBV30 and TRBJ2-1; no reliable D call. This CDR3 has 12 amino acids. Germline CDR1 is GTSNPN and CDR2 is SVGIG (reference sequence). The V and J ends lost 1 base and 9 bases respectively, with 10 bases between them. The CDR3 here is CAWSASSGEQFF. The CDR3 coding sequence is TGTGCCTGGAGTGCAAGTTCGGGTGAGCAGTTCTTC.

The chain uses TRBV15 and TRBJ1-5; no clear D gene. V was trimmed by 3 bases and J by 1 base, leaving 13 bases between them. This CDR3 is 16 amino acids long. Germline lookup yields CDR1 LNHNV and CDR2 YYDKDF (reference sequence). The CDR3 nucleotides read TGTGCCACCAGCAGTACTCGGACGGCCAGCAATCAGCCCCAGCATTTT. It encodes CATSSTRTASNQPQHF. The full variable domain, with the rest looked up from reference TRBV15 and TRBJ1-5, is DAMVIQNPRYQVTQFGKPVTLSCSQTLNHNVMYWYQQKSSQAPKLLFHYYDKDFNNEADTPDNFQSRRPNTSFCFLDIRSPGLGDTAMYLCATSSTRTASNQPQHFGDGTRLSIL.

This clone has a count of ten or more. The rearrangement joins TRBV7-3 to TRBJ2-1; 7 bases match TRBD2. Germline loops: CDR1 SGHTA, CDR2 FQGTGA. This CDR3 has 13 amino acids. V was pared by 5 bases and J by 7 bases, with 5 bases of the junction left unmatched. CDR3 sequence (DNA): TGTGCCAGCAGCCAGACGCGGGAGAATGAGCAGTTCTTC. This translates into CASSQTRENEQFF. Based on the CDR3 plus reference TRBV7-3 and TRBJ2-1, the full variable domain is GAGVSQTPSNKVTEKGKYVELRCDPISGHTALYWYRQSLGQGPEFLIYFQGTGAADDSGLPNDRFFAVRPEGSVSTLKIQRTERGDSAVYLCASSQTRENEQFFGPGTRLTVL.

This rearrangement joins TRBV7-3 to TRBJ2-7, with D perhaps given as TRBD1 or TRBD2 (7 bases each). This CDR3 is built from 14 residues. Germline V CDR1 and CDR2: SGHTA, FQGTGA. V lost 5 bases, J lost 6 bases, and 17 bases lay in between. Here the CDR3 reads CASSPPPGGGEQYF. DNA of the CDR3: TGTGCCAGCAGCCCACCCCCAGGGGGGGGCGAGCAGTACTTC. Filled out from reference TRBV7-3 and TRBJ2-7, the complete variable domain reads GAGVSQTPSNKVTEKGKYVELRCDPISGHTALYWYRQSLGQGPEFLIYFQGTGAADDSGLPNDRFFAVRPEGSVSTLKIQRTERGDSAVYLCASSPPPGGGEQYFGPGTRLTVT.

A remark on this clone: At one boundary the junction diverges from the germline segment, which might be a read error. The chain recombines TRBV7-9 with TRBJ1-1, with D perhaps TRBD1 (5 bases). Germline loops: CDR1 SEHNR, CDR2 FQNEAQ (reference sequence). The CDR3 extends over 13 amino acids. The CDR3 coding sequence is TGTGCCAGCAGCTTAGGACAGAACGCTGAAGCTTTCTTT. Translating gives CASSLGQNAEAFF.

J is TRBJ2-2 and V is TRBV5-6; unclear D gene. Trimming stripped 3 bases from V and 6 bases from J, with 9 bases between. The germline gives CDR1 SGHDT, CDR2 YYEEEE. This CDR3 contains 13 residues. The DNA for the CDR3 is TGTGCCAGCAGCTATGGGGAAGCCGGGGAGCTGTTTTTT. Encoded protein: CASSYGEAGELFF.

V is TRBV30 and J is TRBJ2-2; TRBD2 matches at 14 bases. CDR1 GTSNPN and CDR2 SVGIG come from the germline V gene (reference sequence). This CDR3 is 15 amino acids long. The trim removed 3 bases at V and 8 bases at J, leaving 5 bases unmatched. The CDR3 here is CAWRTSGRASGELFF. The CDR3 DNA sequence: TGTGCCTGGAGGACTAGCGGGAGGGCCTCAGGGGAGCTGTTTTTT.

The chain links TRBV7-6 to TRBJ2-4; D is perhaps TRBD1 (5 bases). V gave up 5 bases and J gave up 8 bases, with 13 bases separating them. The length of the CDR3 is 13 residues. Germline CDR1 and CDR2: SGHVS and FNYEAQ. The CDR3 DNA is TGTGCCAGCAGCCCCGGACATGAGTACATTCAGTACTTC. Translation gives CASSPGHEYIQYF.

This rearrangement joins TRBV7-2 to TRBJ1-5; D uncertain. This CDR3 is built from 15 residues. Germline CDR1 is SGHTA and CDR2 is FQGNSA. Trimming took off 0 bases at V and 3 bases at J, with 9 bases between the two ends. The CDR3 reads CASSLAGGNNQPQHF. CDR3 DNA: TGTGCCAGCAGCTTAGCCGGCGGAAACAATCAGCCCCAGCATTTT.

The chain links TRBV4-2 to TRBJ1-5, with D uncertain. Germline V gene sequence: CDR1 LGHNA, CDR2 YNFKEQ. The CDR3 has 16 amino acids. Deletions cut 0 bases from V and 8 bases from J, with 17 bases between. Written as DNA, the CDR3 is TGTGCCAGCAGCCAAGATGGGGTAGGGTTTGAGAAGCCCCAGCATTTT. Amino acid sequence: CASSQDGVGFEKPQHF.

Details on this clone: Since a much larger clone is just one base distant, this may be a read error. This same CDR3 is encoded by further DNA sequences in the sample. The V and J genes are TRBV7-9 and TRBJ2-5, with D possibly matching TRBD2 (7 bases). V dropped 7 bases and J dropped 5 bases, with 14 bases sitting between them. Germline V gene lookup returns CDR1 SEHNR and CDR2 FQNEAQ (reference sequence). The CDR3 contains 13 residues. The CDR3 here is CASTTGGMETQYF. DNA for the CDR3: TGTGCCAGCACAACGGGGGGCATGGAGACCCAGTACTTC.

The gene calls are TRBV28 and TRBJ2-2; TRBD1 matches at 7 bases. With 6 bases clipped from V and 2 bases from J, the junction kept 3 bases outside the gene matches. Germline CDR1 is MDHEN and CDR2 is SYDVKM. The CDR3 totals 14 residues. CDR3 coding DNA: TGTGCCAGCAGGAGGGGGCGAAACACCGGGGAGCTGTTTTTT. This sequence encodes CASRRGRNTGELFF.

This clone was counted a few times. The chain joins TRBV7-3 to TRBJ1-1; unclear D gene. Per germline, CDR1 SGHTA and CDR2 FQGTGA. Trimming removed 5 bases from V and 1 base from J, with 8 bases in between. CDR3 length equals 13 residues. CDR3 sequence reads: CASSTAGNTEAFF. CDR3 sequence (DNA): TGTGCCAGCAGCACCGCAGGGAACACTGAAGCTTTCTTT.

This chain connects TRBV6-6 to TRBJ1-5; 9 bases are a match to TRBD1. This CDR3 region has 14 residues. The germline CDR1 and CDR2 sequences are MNHNY and SVGAGI (reference sequence). V shed 2 bases and J 5 bases; nucleotides not matched to a gene: 1. CDR3 in amino acids: CASSYDRGDQPQHF. CDR3 bases: TGTGCCAGCAGTTACGACAGGGGGGATCAGCCCCAGCATTTT.

The genes are TRBV11-2 and TRBJ2-5; D is undetermined. The CDR3 extends over 15 amino acids. CDR1 and CDR2 from the germline V gene are SGHAT and FQNNGV. V was shortened by 1 base and J by 2 bases, with 11 bases between the two germline ends. The CDR3: CASSLAGGYQETQYF. CDR3 nucleotide sequence: TGTGCCAGCAGCTTAGCGGGCGGCTATCAAGAGACCCAGTACTTC.

Of note for this clone: A read error may be the cause here, since a much bigger clone is one base away. Other DNA sequences of this sample code for an identical CDR3. J is TRBJ2-5 and V is TRBV27, with D hard to call. CDR1 is MNHEY and CDR2 is SMNVEV in the germline V gene (reference sequence). CDR3 length: 11 residues. V was trimmed by 6 bases and J by 2 bases, leaving 4 bases between them. The CDR3: CASREQETQYF. DNA of the CDR3: TGTGCCAGCAGAGAACAAGAGACCCAGTACTTC.

The chain employs TRBV27 and TRBJ2-2; D unresolved. The CDR3 runs 14 residues. CDR1 MNHEY and CDR2 SMNVEV come from the germline V gene (reference sequence). V was shortened by 2 bases and J by 2 bases, with 6 bases between the two germline ends. For the CDR3, the DNA is TGTGCCAGCAGTTTAAACGGAAACACCGGGGAGCTGTTTTTT. As protein: CASSLNGNTGELFF.

This chain uses TRBV28 with TRBJ1-1; maybe TRBD1 (6 bases). V dropped 1 base and J dropped 2 bases, with 8 bases sitting between them. Germline V lookup: CDR1 MDHEN, CDR2 SYDVKM. CDR3 length: 14 residues. For the CDR3, the DNA is TGTGCCAGCAGTTTATCCAGGGGCAACACTGAAGCTTTCTTT. Protein sequence: CASSLSRGNTEAFF. Full variable domain (outside the CDR3, taken from reference TRBV28 and TRBJ1-1): DVKVTQSSRYLVKRTGEKVFLECVQDMDHENMFWYRQDPGLGLRLIYFSYDVKMKEKGDIPEGYSVSREKKERFSLILESASTNQTSMYLCASSLSRGNTEAFFGQGTRLTVV.

The chain joins TRBV4-1 to TRBJ1-2; 7 bases are shared with TRBD1. CDR3 length: 15 residues. Germline V gene lookup returns CDR1 MGHRA and CDR2 YSYEKL. J lost 4 bases, V lost 4 bases, and 9 bases had no gene match. Written as DNA, the CDR3 is TGCGCCAGCAGCCGAATGTCCGGGACAGTCTATGGCTACACCTTC. It specifies CASSRMSGTVYGYTF.

The V call is TRBV6-1, the J call TRBJ1-2; no definite D call. CDR1 MNHNS and CDR2 SASEGT come from the germline V gene. This CDR3 contains 13 residues. Trimming pared 7 bases from V and 4 bases from J, leaving 13 bases between. CDR3 DNA sequence: TGTGCCAGCAATCGACCGGAGGCCTATGGCTACACCTTC. It codes for CASNRPEAYGYTF.